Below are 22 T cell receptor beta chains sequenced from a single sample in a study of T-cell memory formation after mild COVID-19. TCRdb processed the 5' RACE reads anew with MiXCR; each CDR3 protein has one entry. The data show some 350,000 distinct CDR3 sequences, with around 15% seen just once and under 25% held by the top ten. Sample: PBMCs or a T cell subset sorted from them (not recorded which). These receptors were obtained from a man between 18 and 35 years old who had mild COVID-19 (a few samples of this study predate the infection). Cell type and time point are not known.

This CDR3 reads CASSLRGSGTEAFF. The DNA for the CDR3 is TGTGCCAGCAGCTTAAGGGGGAGTGGTACTGAAGCTTTCTTT. This chain connects TRBV7-3 to TRBJ1-1; D might be TRBD1 (5 bases). The CDR3 is made up of 14 amino acids. The V end was cut by 1 base, the J end by 5 bases, with 11 bases between. Germline V gives CDR1 SGHTA, CDR2 FQGTGA.

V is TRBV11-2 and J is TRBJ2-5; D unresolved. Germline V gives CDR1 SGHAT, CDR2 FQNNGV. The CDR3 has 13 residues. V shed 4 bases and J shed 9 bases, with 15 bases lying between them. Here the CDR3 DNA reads TGTGCCAGCAGCTCCAGCCCAAGGAGCCCCCAGTACTTC. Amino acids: CASSSSPRSPQYF. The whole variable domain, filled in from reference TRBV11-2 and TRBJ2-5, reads EAGVAQSPRYKIIEKRQSVAFWCNPISGHATLYWYQQILGQGPKLLIQFQNNGVVDDSQLPKDRFSAERLKGVDSTLKIQPAKLEDSAVYLCASSSSPRSPQYFGPGTRLLVL.

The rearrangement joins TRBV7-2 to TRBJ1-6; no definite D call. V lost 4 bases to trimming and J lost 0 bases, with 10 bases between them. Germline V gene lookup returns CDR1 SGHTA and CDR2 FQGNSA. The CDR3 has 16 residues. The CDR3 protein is CASSYTASSYNSPLHF. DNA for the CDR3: TGTGCCAGCAGCTATACAGCAAGCTCCTATAATTCACCCCTCCACTTT.

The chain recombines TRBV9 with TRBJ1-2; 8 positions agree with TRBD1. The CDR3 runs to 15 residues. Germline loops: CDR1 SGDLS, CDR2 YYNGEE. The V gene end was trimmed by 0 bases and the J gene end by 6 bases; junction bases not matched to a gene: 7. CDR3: CASSVDPTGVDGYTF. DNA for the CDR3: TGTGCCAGCAGCGTAGACCCGACAGGGGTTGATGGCTACACCTTC.

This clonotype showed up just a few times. The CDR3 DNA reads as TGCGCCAGCAGCCAAGATTGGGGGCAAAGCGAGCAGTACGTC. This sequence encodes CASSQDWGQSEQYV. The chain couples TRBV4-3 to TRBJ2-7, with D tentatively TRBD1 (6 bases). CDR3 length: 14 amino acids. The germline V gene has CDR1 LGHNA and CDR2 YSLEER. The ends were cut back, 0 bases at V and 6 bases at J, with 12 bases in the middle.

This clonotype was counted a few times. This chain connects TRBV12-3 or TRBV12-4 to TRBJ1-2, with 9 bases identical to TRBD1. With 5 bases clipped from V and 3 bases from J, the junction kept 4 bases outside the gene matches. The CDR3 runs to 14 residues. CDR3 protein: CASSPTGGDYGYTF. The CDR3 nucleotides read TGTGCCAGCAGTCCCACAGGGGGCGACTATGGCTACACCTTC.

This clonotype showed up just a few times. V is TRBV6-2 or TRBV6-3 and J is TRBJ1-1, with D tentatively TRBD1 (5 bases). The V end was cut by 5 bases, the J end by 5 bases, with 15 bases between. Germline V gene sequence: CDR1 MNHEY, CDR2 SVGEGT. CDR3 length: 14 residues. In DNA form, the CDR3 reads TGTGCCAGCAGTCTGGACCGGTGGGGGACTGAAGCTTTCTTT. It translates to CASSLDRWGTEAFF.

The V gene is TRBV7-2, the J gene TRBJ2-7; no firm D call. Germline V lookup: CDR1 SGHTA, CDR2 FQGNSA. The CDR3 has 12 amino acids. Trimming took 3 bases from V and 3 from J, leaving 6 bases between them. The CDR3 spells CASSFARYEQYF. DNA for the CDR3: TGTGCCAGCAGCTTCGCCCGCTACGAGCAGTACTTC.

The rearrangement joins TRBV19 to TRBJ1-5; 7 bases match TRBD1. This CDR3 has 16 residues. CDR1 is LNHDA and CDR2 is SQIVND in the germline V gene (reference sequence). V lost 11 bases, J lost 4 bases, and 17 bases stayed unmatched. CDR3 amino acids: CAARLSLDRRNQPQHF. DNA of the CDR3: TGTGCCGCTAGACTTTCTCTGGACAGGCGTAATCAGCCCCAGCATTTT.

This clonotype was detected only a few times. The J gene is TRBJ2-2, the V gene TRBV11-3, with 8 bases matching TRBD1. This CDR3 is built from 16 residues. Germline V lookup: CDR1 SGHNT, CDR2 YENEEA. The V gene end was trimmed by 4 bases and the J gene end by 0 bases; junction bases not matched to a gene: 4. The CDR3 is CASSSTGGSNTGELFF. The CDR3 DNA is TGTGCCAGCAGCTCTACAGGGGGGTCGAACACCGGGGAGCTGTTTTTT.

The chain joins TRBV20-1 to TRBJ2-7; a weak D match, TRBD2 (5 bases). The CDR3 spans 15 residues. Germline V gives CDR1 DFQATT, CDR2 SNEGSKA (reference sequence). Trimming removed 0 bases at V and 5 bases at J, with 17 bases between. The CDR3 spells CSARDPTRSLDEQYF. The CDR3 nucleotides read TGCAGTGCTAGAGATCCTACTAGGTCCTTGGACGAGCAGTACTTC.

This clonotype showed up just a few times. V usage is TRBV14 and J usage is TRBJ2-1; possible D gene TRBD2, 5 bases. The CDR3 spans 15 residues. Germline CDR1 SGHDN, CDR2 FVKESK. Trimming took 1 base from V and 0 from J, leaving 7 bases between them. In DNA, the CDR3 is TGTGCCAGCAGCCAAGTAAGCGGCTCCTACAATGAGCAGTTCTTC. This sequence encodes CASSQVSGSYNEQFF.

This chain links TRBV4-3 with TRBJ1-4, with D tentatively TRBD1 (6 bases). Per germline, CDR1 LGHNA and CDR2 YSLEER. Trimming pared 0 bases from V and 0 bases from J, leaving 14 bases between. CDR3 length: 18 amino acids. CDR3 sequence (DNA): TGCGCCAGCAGCCAAGACGGCAGGGGAGAGGCAACTAATGAAAAACTGTTTTTT. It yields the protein CASSQDGRGEATNEKLFF.

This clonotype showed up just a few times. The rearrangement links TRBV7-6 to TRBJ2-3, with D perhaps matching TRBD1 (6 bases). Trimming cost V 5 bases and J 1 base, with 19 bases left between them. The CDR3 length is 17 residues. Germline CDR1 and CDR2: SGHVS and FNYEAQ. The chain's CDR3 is CASSAEMGRGGTDTQYF. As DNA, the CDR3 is TGTGCCAGCAGCGCGGAAATGGGCAGGGGTGGCACAGATACGCAGTATTTT. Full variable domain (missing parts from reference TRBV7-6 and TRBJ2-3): GAGVSQSPRYKVTKRGQDVALRCDPISGHVSLYWYRQALGQGPEFLTYFNYEAQQDKSGLPNDRFSAERPEGSISTLTIQRTEQRDSAMYRCASSAEMGRGGTDTQYFGPGTRLTVL.

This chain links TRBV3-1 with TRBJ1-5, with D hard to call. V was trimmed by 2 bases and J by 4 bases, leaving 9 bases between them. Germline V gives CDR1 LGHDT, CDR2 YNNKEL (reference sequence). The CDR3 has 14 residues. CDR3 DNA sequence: TGTGCCAGCAGCCAACAGCACAGAAATCAGCCCCAGCATTTT. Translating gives CASSQQHRNQPQHF.

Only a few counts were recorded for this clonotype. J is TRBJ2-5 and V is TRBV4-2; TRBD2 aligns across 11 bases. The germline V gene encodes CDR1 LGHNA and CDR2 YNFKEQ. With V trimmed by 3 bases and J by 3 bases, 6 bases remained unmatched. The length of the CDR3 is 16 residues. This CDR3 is CASSHPTSGDKETQYF. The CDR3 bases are TGTGCCAGCAGCCATCCGACTAGCGGGGATAAAGAGACCCAGTACTTC.

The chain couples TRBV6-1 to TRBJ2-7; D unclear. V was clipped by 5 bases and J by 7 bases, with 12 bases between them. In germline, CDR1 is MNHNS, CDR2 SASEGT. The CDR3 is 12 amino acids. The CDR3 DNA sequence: TGTGCCAGCAGTTTGACCTCCGGGGAGCAGTACGTC. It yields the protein CASSLTSGEQYV.

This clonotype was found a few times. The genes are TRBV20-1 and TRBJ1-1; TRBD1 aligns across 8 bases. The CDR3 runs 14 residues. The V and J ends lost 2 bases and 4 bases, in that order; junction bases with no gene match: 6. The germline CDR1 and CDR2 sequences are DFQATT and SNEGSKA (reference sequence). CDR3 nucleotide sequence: TGCAGTGCTAGATCGCCAACAGGGGGCACTGAAGCTTTCTTT. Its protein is CSARSPTGGTEAFF.

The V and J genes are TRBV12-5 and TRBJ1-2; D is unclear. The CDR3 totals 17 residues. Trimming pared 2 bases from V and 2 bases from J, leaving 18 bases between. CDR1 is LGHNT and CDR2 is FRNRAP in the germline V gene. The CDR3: CASGLPPAGGVNYGYTF. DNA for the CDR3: TGTGCTAGTGGTTTGCCTCCGGCAGGCGGCGTCAACTATGGCTACACCTTC.

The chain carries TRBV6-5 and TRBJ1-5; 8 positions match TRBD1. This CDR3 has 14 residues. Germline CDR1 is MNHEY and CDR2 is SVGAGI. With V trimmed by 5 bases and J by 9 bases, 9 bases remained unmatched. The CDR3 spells CASSTQGAVGPQHF. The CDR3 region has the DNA TGTGCCAGCAGTACTCAGGGGGCTGTCGGGCCCCAGCATTTT.

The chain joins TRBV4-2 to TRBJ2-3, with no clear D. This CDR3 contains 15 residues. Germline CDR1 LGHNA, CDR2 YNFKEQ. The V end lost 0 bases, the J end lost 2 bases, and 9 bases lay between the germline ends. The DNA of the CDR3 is TGTGCCAGCAGCCAAGAGGTAGCTCCCACAGATACGCAGTATTTT. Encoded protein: CASSQEVAPTDTQYF.

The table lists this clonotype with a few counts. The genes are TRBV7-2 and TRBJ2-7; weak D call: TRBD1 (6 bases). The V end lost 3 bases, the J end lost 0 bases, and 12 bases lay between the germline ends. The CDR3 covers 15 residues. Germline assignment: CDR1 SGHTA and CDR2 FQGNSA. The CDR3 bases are TGTGCCAGCAGCTTGGGGGCGCCGAGCTCCTACGAGCAGTACTTC. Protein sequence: CASSLGAPSSYEQYF.